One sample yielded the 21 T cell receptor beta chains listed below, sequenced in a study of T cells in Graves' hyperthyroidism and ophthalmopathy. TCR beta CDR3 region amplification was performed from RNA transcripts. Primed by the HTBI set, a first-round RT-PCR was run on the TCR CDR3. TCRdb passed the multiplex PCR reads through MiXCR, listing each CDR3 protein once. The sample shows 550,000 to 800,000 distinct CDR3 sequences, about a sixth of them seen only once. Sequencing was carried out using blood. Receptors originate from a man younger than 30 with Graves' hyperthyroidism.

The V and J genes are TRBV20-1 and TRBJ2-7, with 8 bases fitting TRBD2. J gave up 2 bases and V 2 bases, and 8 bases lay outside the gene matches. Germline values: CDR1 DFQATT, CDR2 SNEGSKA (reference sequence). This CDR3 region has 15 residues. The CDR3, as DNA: TGCAGTGCTAGAAGTACTAGCGGAACCGCCTACGAGCAGTACTTC. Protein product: CSARSTSGTAYEQYF.

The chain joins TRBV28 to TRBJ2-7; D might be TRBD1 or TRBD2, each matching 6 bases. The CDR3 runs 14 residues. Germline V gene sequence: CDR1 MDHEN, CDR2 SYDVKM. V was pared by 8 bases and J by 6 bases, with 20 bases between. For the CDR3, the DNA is TGTGCCAGCGTCGTCTTTGGGGGGCCCGGCGAGCAGTACTTC. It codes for CASVVFGGPGEQYF.

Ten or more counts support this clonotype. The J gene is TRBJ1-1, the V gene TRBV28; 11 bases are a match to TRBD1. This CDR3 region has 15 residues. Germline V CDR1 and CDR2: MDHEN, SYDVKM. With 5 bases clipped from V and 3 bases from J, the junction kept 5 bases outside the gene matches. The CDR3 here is CASSGGTGGYTEAFF. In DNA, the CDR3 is TGTGCCAGCAGTGGGGGGACAGGGGGGTACACTGAAGCTTTCTTT.

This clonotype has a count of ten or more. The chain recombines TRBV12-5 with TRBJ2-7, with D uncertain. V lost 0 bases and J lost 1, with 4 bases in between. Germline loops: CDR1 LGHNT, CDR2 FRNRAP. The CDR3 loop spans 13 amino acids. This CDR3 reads CASGLVPSYEQYF. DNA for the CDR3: TGTGCTAGTGGTTTGGTTCCTTCCTACGAGCAGTACTTC.

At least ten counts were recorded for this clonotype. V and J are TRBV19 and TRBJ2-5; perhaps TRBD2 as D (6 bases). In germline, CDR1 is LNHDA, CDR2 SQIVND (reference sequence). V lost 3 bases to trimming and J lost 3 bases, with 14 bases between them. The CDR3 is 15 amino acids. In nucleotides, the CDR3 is TGTGCCAGTAGTATGGTGGGAGGCATGAAAGAGACCCAGTACTTC. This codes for CASSMVGGMKETQYF. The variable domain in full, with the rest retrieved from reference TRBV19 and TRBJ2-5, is DGGITQSPKYLFRKEGQNVTLSCEQNLNHDAMYWYRQDPGQGLRLIYYSQIVNDFQKGDIAEGYSVSREKKESFPLTVTSAQKNPTAFYLCASSMVGGMKETQYFGPGTRLLVL.

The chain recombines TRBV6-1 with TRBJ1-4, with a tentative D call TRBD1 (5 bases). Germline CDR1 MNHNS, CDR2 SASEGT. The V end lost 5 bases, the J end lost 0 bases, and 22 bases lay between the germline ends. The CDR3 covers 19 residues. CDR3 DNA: TGTGCCAGCAGTAGCGCCCCCCAGCAGGGCTCTGCAACTAATGAAAAACTGTTTTTT. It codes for CASSSAPQQGSATNEKLFF.

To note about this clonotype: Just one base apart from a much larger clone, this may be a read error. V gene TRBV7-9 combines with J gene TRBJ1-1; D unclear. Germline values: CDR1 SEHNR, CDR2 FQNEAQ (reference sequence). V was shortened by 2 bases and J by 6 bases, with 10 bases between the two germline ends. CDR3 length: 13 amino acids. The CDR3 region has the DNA TGTGCCAGCAGCTTAATTTTATCGTCTGAAGCTTTCTTT. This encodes CASSLILSSEAFF.

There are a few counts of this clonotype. The CDR3, as DNA: TGCAGCGTTGAATCCGGCGGAGAAGCTTTCTTT. Translation: CSVESGGEAFF. The rearrangement links TRBV29-1 to TRBJ1-1; no definite D call. Deletions cut 2 bases from V and 8 bases from J, with 9 bases between. CDR1 and CDR2 (germline): SQVTM, ANQGSEA. This CDR3 region has 11 residues.

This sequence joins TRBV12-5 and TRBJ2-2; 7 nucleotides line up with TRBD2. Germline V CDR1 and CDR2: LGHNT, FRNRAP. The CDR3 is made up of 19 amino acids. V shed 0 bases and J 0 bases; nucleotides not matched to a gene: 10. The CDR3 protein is CASGLVRYGGRPNTGELFF. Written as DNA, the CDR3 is TGTGCTAGTGGTTTGGTACGCTATGGCGGGAGACCGAACACCGGGGAGCTGTTTTTT.

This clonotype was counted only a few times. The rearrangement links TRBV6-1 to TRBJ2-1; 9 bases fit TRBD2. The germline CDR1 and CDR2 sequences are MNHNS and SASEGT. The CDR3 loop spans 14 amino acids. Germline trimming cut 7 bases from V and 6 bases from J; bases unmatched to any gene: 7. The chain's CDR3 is CASTAGGPINEQFF. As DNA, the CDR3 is TGTGCCAGCACGGCGGGAGGGCCGATCAATGAGCAGTTCTTC.

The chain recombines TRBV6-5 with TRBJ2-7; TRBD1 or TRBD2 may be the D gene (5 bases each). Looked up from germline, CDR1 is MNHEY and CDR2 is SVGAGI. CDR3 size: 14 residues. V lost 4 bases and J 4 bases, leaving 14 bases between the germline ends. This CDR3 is CASSSPRVAYEQYF. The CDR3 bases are TGTGCCAGCAGTTCCCCCAGGGTAGCGTACGAGCAGTACTTC.

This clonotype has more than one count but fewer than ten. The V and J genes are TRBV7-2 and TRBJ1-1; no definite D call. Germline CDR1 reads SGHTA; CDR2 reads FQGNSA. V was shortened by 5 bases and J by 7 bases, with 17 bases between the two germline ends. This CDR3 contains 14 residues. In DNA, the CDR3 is TGTGCCAGCAGCACCCATCCTGCTCCCTTTGAAGCTTTCTTT. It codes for CASSTHPAPFEAFF.

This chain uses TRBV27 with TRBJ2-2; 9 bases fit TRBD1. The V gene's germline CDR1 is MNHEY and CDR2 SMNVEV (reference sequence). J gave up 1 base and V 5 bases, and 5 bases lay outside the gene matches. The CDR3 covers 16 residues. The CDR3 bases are TGTGCCAGCAGTCCGGACAGGGGTTGGAACACCGGGGAGCTGTTTTTT. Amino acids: CASSPDRGWNTGELFF.

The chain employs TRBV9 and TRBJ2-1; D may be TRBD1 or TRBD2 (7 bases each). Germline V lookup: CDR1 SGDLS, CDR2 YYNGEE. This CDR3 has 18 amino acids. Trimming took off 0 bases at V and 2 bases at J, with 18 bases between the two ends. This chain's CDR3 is CASSVAFGGQGAYNEQFF. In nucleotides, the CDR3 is TGTGCCAGCAGCGTAGCCTTCGGGGGGCAGGGGGCCTACAATGAGCAGTTCTTC.

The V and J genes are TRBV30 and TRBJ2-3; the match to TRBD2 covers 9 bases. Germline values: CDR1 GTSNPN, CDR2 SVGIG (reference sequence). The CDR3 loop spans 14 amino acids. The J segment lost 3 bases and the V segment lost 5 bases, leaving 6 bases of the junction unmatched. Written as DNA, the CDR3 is TGTGCCTGGGGTTTAGCGGGGGCGACAGATACGCAGTATTTT. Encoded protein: CAWGLAGATDTQYF. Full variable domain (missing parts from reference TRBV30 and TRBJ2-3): SQTIHQWPATLVQPVGSPLSLECTVEGTSNPNLYWYRQAAGRGLQLLFYSVGIGQISSEVPQNLSASRPQDRQFILSSKKLLLSDSGFYLCAWGLAGATDTQYFGPGTRLTVL.

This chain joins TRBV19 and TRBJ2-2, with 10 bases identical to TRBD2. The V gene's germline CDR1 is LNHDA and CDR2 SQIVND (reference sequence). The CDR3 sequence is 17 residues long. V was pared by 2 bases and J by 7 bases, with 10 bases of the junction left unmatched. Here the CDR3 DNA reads TGTGCCAGTAGTATACGAGAGCGGGAGGGCCTAATCGGGGAGCTGTTTTTT. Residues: CASSIREREGLIGELFF.

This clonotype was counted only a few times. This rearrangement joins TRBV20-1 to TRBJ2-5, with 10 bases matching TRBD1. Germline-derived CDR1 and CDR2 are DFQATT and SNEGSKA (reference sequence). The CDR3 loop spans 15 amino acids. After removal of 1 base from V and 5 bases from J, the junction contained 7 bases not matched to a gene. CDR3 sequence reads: CSARGRQGARETQYF. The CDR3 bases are TGCAGTGCTAGAGGACGACAGGGGGCGAGGGAGACCCAGTACTTC.

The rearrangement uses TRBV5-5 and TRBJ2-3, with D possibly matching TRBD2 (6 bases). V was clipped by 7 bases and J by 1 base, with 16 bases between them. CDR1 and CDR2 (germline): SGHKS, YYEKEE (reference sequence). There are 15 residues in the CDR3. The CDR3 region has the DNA TGTGCCAGCGTCCCGGGGGTGGCGGGCACAGATACGCAGTATTTT. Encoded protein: CASVPGVAGTDTQYF.

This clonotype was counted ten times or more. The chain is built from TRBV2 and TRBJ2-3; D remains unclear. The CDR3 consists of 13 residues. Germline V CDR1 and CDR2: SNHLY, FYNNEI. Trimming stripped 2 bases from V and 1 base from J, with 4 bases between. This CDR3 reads CASSETRTDTQYF. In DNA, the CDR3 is TGTGCCAGCAGTGAAACCCGCACAGATACGCAGTATTTT.

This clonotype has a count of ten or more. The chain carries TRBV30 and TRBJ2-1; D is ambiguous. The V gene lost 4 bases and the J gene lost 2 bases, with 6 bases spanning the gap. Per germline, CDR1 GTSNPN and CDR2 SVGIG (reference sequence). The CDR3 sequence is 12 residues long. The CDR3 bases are TGTGCCTGGACAGCAACCTACAATGAGCAGTTCTTC. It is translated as CAWTATYNEQFF.

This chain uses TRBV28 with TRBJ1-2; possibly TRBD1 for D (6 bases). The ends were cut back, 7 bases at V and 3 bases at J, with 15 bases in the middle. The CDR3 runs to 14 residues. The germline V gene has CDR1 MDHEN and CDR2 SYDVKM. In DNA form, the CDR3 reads TGTGCCAGCACCCGGGGGACACGCTACTATGGCTACACCTTC. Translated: CASTRGTRYYGYTF.